What follows are 27 T cell receptor beta chains derived from one specimen sequenced in a study of blood T cell repertoires in COVID-19. Measured with immunoSEQ multiplex PCR; TCRdb has only the in-frame clones, and not every one. The data show 470,000 or so clones, nearly 90% seen once. Input material: PBMCs or T cells enriched from blood (not recorded which). The source of these receptors is a woman younger than 30 with acute COVID-19.

V and J are TRBV6-1 and TRBJ2-3, with D perhaps TRBD1 (5 bases). V lost 2 bases to trimming and J lost 5 bases, with 20 bases between them. Germline V gives CDR1 MNHNS, CDR2 SASEGT. This CDR3 is 17 amino acids long. CDR3 sequence reads: CASSERRAPGLKDTQYF. CDR3 in DNA: TGTGCCAGCAGTGAACGCAGGGCGCCAGGGCTTAAAGATACGCAGTATTTT.

The rearrangement uses TRBV4-3 and TRBJ2-5; D is perhaps TRBD2 (6 bases). CDR3 size: 13 residues. The germline V gene has CDR1 LGHNA and CDR2 YSLEER. Trimming cost V 8 bases and J 4 bases, with 14 bases left between them. The CDR3 bases are TGCGCCAGCGGGGGGAACAGAGGAGAGACCCAGTACTTC. It translates to CASGGNRGETQYF.

V gene TRBV27 combines with J gene TRBJ1-2, with D unresolved. The ends were cut back, 5 bases at V and 8 bases at J, with 15 bases in the middle. The germline CDR1 and CDR2 sequences are MNHEY and SMNVEV (reference sequence). CDR3 length: 13 amino acids. Here the CDR3 DNA reads TGTGCCAGCAGTCCGCGAGGGAAAGGCGGCTACACCTTC. This translates into CASSPRGKGGYTF.

The chain recombines TRBV24-1 with TRBJ2-7; TRBD1 matches 7 bases. CDR3 length equals 15 residues. V shed 3 bases and J 1 base; nucleotides not matched to a gene: 5. Germline-derived CDR1 and CDR2 are KGHDR and SFDVKD. The DNA of the CDR3 is TGTGCCACCAGTGATCCAAAGACAGGGTCCTACGAGCAGTACTTC. This encodes CATSDPKTGSYEQYF.

The chain employs TRBV11-2 and TRBJ1-2; D perhaps matches TRBD1 (6 bases). The V end lost 2 bases, the J end lost 4 bases, and 14 bases lay between the germline ends. The CDR3 has 15 residues. Germline V gene sequence: CDR1 SGHAT, CDR2 FQNNGV. CDR3 sequence (DNA): TGTGCCAGCAGCTTAAAGCCGCAGGGGATCTATGGCTACACCTTC. Its protein is CASSLKPQGIYGYTF. Filled out from reference TRBV11-2 and TRBJ1-2, the complete variable domain reads EAGVAQSPRYKIIEKRQSVAFWCNPISGHATLYWYQQILGQGPKLLIQFQNNGVVDDSQLPKDRFSAERLKGVDSTLKIQPAKLEDSAVYLCASSLKPQGIYGYTFGSGTRLTVV.

The chain employs TRBV4-1 and TRBJ2-1; D unclear. Deletions cut 1 base from V and 4 bases from J, with 5 bases between. This CDR3 region has 13 residues. The germline V gene encodes CDR1 MGHRA and CDR2 YSYEKL. The CDR3 DNA reads TGCGCCAGCAGCCAAGCCCCGTACAATGAGCAGTTCTTC. Its translation is CASSQAPYNEQFF.

This chain uses TRBV11-2 with TRBJ2-1, with D uncertain. Trimming pared 4 bases from V and 4 bases from J, leaving 11 bases between. CDR1 is SGHAT, CDR2 FQNNGV, per germline. The CDR3 runs 14 residues. The CDR3 bases are TGTGCCAGCAGCTACAGTCTTCAATACAATGAGCAGTTCTTC. Its translation: CASSYSLQYNEQFF. Based on the CDR3 plus reference TRBV11-2 and TRBJ2-1, the full variable domain is EAGVAQSPRYKIIEKRQSVAFWCNPISGHATLYWYQQILGQGPKLLIQFQNNGVVDDSQLPKDRFSAERLKGVDSTLKIQPAKLEDSAVYLCASSYSLQYNEQFFGPGTRLTVL.

The chain carries TRBV27 and TRBJ2-7, with 11 positions matching TRBD1. Germline V lookup: CDR1 MNHEY, CDR2 SMNVEV (reference sequence). The CDR3 spans 15 residues. Trimming removed 0 bases from V and 5 bases from J; junction bases left unmatched: 3. The CDR3 DNA follows: TGTGCCAGCAGTTTATCGAGGACAGGGGGCCACGAGCAGTACTTC. As protein: CASSLSRTGGHEQYF.

The chain combines TRBV7-8 with TRBJ2-7; D perhaps matches TRBD1 (5 bases). V was cut by 7 bases and J by 4 bases, with 17 bases left in between. Germline lookup yields CDR1 SGHVS and CDR2 FQNEAQ. There are 14 residues in the CDR3. CDR3 region: CASIKDSSPYEQYF. CDR3 coding DNA: TGTGCCAGCATCAAAGACAGCTCCCCTTACGAGCAGTACTTC.

The CDR3 region is CASSSGGRSNQPQHF. The DNA of the CDR3 is TGTGCCAGCAGCTCAGGGGGTCGGAGCAATCAGCCCCAGCATTTT. This chain connects TRBV9 to TRBJ1-5; 7 nucleotides align to TRBD1. This CDR3 contains 15 residues. V dropped 4 bases and J dropped 1; count of bases not matched to a gene: 5. Germline CDR1 and CDR2: SGDLS and YYNGEE.

The rearrangement uses TRBV24-1 and TRBJ1-4; D may be TRBD1 (5 bases). Germline lookup yields CDR1 KGHDR and CDR2 SFDVKD. The length of the CDR3 is 15 residues. V was cut by 0 bases and J by 5 bases, with 9 bases left in between. Here the CDR3 reads CATSDLGAENEKLFF. CDR3 coding DNA: TGTGCCACCAGTGATTTGGGGGCAGAGAATGAAAAACTGTTTTTT.

The chain couples TRBV5-4 to TRBJ2-3, with D perhaps TRBD2 (5 bases). The V gene's germline CDR1 is SGHNT and CDR2 YYREEE (reference sequence). The ends were cut back, 0 bases at V and 4 bases at J, with 12 bases in the middle. The CDR3 is 15 residues long. Here the CDR3 DNA reads TGTGCCAGCAGCTTGGGGATCGGGAACGCAGATACGCAGTATTTT. Amino acids: CASSLGIGNADTQYF.

V and J are TRBV28 and TRBJ2-4; 7 bases are shared with TRBD1. Germline V lookup: CDR1 MDHEN, CDR2 SYDVKM. Trimming removed 3 bases from V and 0 bases from J; junction bases left unmatched: 20. There are 21 residues in the CDR3. The chain's CDR3 is CASSLYPDIRGPLRAKNIQYF. The DNA for the CDR3 is TGTGCCAGCAGTTTGTACCCGGATATAAGGGGGCCCCTCAGAGCCAAAAACATTCAGTACTTC. The full variable domain, completed using reference TRBV28 and TRBJ2-4, is DVKVTQSSRYLVKRTGEKVFLECVQDMDHENMFWYRQDPGLGLRLIYFSYDVKMKEKGDIPEGYSVSREKKERFSLILESASTNQTSMYLCASSLYPDIRGPLRAKNIQYFGAGTRLSVL.

V and J are TRBV28 and TRBJ2-7, with TRBD2 matching over 11 bases. CDR1 and CDR2 from the germline V gene are MDHEN and SYDVKM. The length of the CDR3 is 15 residues. After removal of 3 bases from V and 6 bases from J, the junction contained 7 bases not matched to a gene. The CDR3 DNA is TGTGCCAGCAGTTTGGTCGCTAGCGGGAGGCGCGAGCAGTACTTC. It yields the protein CASSLVASGRREQYF. Full variable domain (outside the CDR3, taken from reference TRBV28 and TRBJ2-7): DVKVTQSSRYLVKRTGEKVFLECVQDMDHENMFWYRQDPGLGLRLIYFSYDVKMKEKGDIPEGYSVSREKKERFSLILESASTNQTSMYLCASSLVASGRREQYFGPGTRLTVT.

V usage is TRBV3-1 (or the pseudogene TRBV3-2) and J usage is TRBJ2-1; no reliable D call. V was shortened by 1 base and J by 10 bases, with 8 bases between the two germline ends. The CDR3 extends over 12 amino acids. Germline CDR1 reads LGHDT; CDR2 reads YNNKEL (reference sequence). This CDR3 reads CASSQARKEQFF. The CDR3 DNA is TGTGCCAGCAGCCAAGCTAGAAAAGAGCAGTTCTTC.

The V and J genes are TRBV5-6 and TRBJ1-1; TRBD1 matches 7 bases. V shed 5 bases and J 8 bases; nucleotides not matched to a gene: 12. Per germline, CDR1 SGHDT and CDR2 YYEEEE. This CDR3 comprises 14 residues. The CDR3 nucleotides read TGTGCCAGCAGTCGGGACAGCCCAACGGTCGAAGCTTTCTTT. Translating it yields CASSRDSPTVEAFF.

The chain has TRBV18 and TRBJ2-5; 7 nucleotides align to TRBD1. The V segment lost 1 base and the J segment 2 bases; nucleotides outside the gene matches: 7. Germline V lookup: CDR1 KGHSH, CDR2 LQKENI. CDR3 length: 16 residues. The CDR3 nucleotides read TGTGCCAGCTCACCACAGACAGGGCCCAAACAAGAGACCCAGTACTTC. This codes for CASSPQTGPKQETQYF.

The chain links TRBV19 to TRBJ2-3, with 13 bases that match TRBD2. Germline V gene data show CDR1 as LNHDA and CDR2 as SQIVND (reference sequence). This CDR3 contains 16 residues. V was pared by 4 bases and J by 5 bases, with 6 bases of the junction left unmatched. The CDR3 region is CASSTRTSGSGDTQYF. CDR3 nucleotide sequence: TGTGCCAGTAGTACTCGGACTAGCGGGAGCGGAGATACGCAGTATTTT.

This sequence joins TRBV27 and TRBJ2-2; unclear D gene. Germline CDR1 MNHEY, CDR2 SMNVEV (reference sequence). V was pared by 5 bases and J by 4 bases, with 8 bases between. This CDR3 comprises 13 residues. The CDR3 DNA reads TGTGCCAGCAGTATCTGGGCCACCGGGGAGCTGTTTTTT. This sequence encodes CASSIWATGELFF.

The V and J genes are TRBV4-1 and TRBJ2-3; D is possibly TRBD1 (6 bases). The CDR3 has 15 residues. CDR1 is MGHRA and CDR2 is YSYEKL in the germline V gene. V lost 1 base and J lost 2, with 10 bases in between. The CDR3 here is CASSQVSGDTDTQYF. The CDR3 bases are TGCGCCAGCAGCCAAGTGTCAGGGGACACAGATACGCAGTATTTT.

The chain is built from TRBV5-4 and TRBJ1-6; TRBD1 might be the D (6 bases). From germline, CDR1 is SGHNT and CDR2 YYREEE (reference sequence). V lost 7 bases and J lost 7, with 21 bases in between. This CDR3 has 16 residues. The CDR3 DNA sequence: TGTGCCAGCGATAACACGGGGAAAGGGGGAAATTCACCCCTCCACTTT. Translating it yields CASDNTGKGGNSPLHF.

The gene calls are TRBV11-2 and TRBJ2-7; 12 bases fit TRBD2. The CDR3 contains 19 residues. The germline V gene has CDR1 SGHAT and CDR2 FQNNGV. After removal of 7 bases from V and 3 bases from J, the junction contained 19 bases not matched to a gene. The DNA for the CDR3 is TGTGCCAGCACCCCAATCCGACTAGCGGGAGCCCGGGGGAACTACGAGCAGTACTTC. Translation: CASTPIRLAGARGNYEQYF.

The rearrangement uses TRBV4-2 and TRBJ1-1; the match to TRBD1 covers 7 bases. This CDR3 comprises 17 residues. Germline lookup yields CDR1 LGHNA and CDR2 YNFKEQ. Germline trimming cut 4 bases from V and 7 bases from J; bases unmatched to any gene: 18. The CDR3 is CASSLHYGTARLNEAFF. The CDR3 DNA is TGTGCCAGCAGCCTCCACTATGGGACAGCGAGACTAAATGAAGCTTTCTTT.

The chain couples TRBV28 to TRBJ1-3; D remains unclear. The CDR3 spans 15 residues. CDR1 is MDHEN and CDR2 is SYDVKM in the germline V gene. With 6 bases removed from V and 4 bases from J, the gap between germline ends came to 16 bases. CDR3 amino acids: CASRPVSLQGNTIYF. The CDR3 DNA is TGTGCCAGCAGGCCAGTTTCCCTTCAGGGAAACACCATATATTTT. Filled out from reference TRBV28 and TRBJ1-3, the complete variable domain reads DVKVTQSSRYLVKRTGEKVFLECVQDMDHENMFWYRQDPGLGLRLIYFSYDVKMKEKGDIPEGYSVSREKKERFSLILESASTNQTSMYLCASRPVSLQGNTIYFGEGSWLTVV.

The chain uses TRBV4-1 and TRBJ2-1, with 10 bases identical to TRBD1. Germline V lookup: CDR1 MGHRA, CDR2 YSYEKL. This CDR3 is built from 17 residues. Trimming removed 4 bases from V and 7 bases from J; junction bases left unmatched: 13. CDR3 in amino acids: CASSLASGTGVWNEQFF. In nucleotides, the CDR3 is TGCGCCAGCAGCCTAGCAAGCGGGACAGGGGTATGGAATGAGCAGTTCTTC.

J is TRBJ2-3 and V is TRBV24-1, with TRBD2 matching over 10 bases. This CDR3 has 14 amino acids. The germline V gene has CDR1 KGHDR and CDR2 SFDVKD. V lost 3 bases to trimming and J lost 6 bases; unmatched junction nucleotides: 2. Written as DNA, the CDR3 is TGTGCCACCAGTGATCTGACTAGCGGGGATACGCAGTATTTT. Its protein product is CATSDLTSGDTQYF.

V gene TRBV7-9 combines with J gene TRBJ1-5; D unclear. CDR1 is SEHNR and CDR2 is FQNEAQ in the germline V gene (reference sequence). CDR3 size: 16 residues. Trimming cost V 1 base and J 1 base, with 11 bases left between them. The CDR3 bases are TGTGCCAGCAGCTTAGAAACGGGTTTAAGCAATCAGCCCCAGCATTTT. Its translation is CASSLETGLSNQPQHF.